This T cell receptor beta chain was captured by sequencing in a study of shared clonotypes between healthy human individuals. Some clones are missing from TCRdb's copy, which holds only in-frame ones; the method was immunoSEQ multiplex PCR. The table includes about 1.5 million clones, 98% detected once. Of note for this clone: As yet, its antigen is unknown.

Study-wide results and limits: In general, naive subsets displayed greater estimated richness than memory subsets did.

Per germline, CDR1 MNHEY and CDR2 SVGAGI. CDR3 length equals 14 residues. V gave up 0 bases and J gave up 4 bases; unmatched junction bases: 2. This TCR came from a man younger than 45 in good health. This sequence joins TRBV6-5 and TRBJ1-1; 7 nucleotides match TRBD1. Input material: naive CD4+ T cells sorted from blood. The subset was: CD45RA+ positively selected. This chain's CDR3 is CASSYSGQSTEAFF. The DNA for the CDR3 is TGTGCCAGCAGTTACTCGGGACAGAGCACTGAAGCTTTCTTT.